The present T cell receptor beta chain was sequenced within a study of control samples from healthy donors and cancer patients. TCRdb keeps only in-frame clones here, not all; method: immunoSEQ multiplex PCR. This table holds about 150,000 clones, under 95% found once. CDR3 length equals 14 residues. Trimming took 6 bases from V and 8 from J, leaving 14 bases between them. CDR1 is MNHEY and CDR2 is SVGAGI in the germline V gene. Material for sequencing was blood. The rearrangement joins TRBV6-5 to TRBJ1-6, with a weak D call TRBD1 (5 bases). This sequence originates from a man between 18 and 35 years old in good health. CDR3 sequence (DNA): TGTGCCAGCAGGGGCGGGGGTAGTTATTCACCCCTCCACTTT. As protein: CASRGGGSYSPLHF.